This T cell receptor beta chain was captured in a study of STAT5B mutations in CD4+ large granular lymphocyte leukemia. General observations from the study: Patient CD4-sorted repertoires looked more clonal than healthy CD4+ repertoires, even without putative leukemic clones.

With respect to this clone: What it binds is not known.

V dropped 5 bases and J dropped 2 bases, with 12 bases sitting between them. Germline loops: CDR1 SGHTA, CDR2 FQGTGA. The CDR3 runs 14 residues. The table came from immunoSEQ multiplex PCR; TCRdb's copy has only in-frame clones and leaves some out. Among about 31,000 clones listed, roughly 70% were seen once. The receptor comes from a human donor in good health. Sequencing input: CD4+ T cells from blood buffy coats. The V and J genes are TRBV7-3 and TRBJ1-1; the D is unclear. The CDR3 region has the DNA TGTGCCAGCAGCATTAACCCGGGAAACACTGAAGCTTTCTTT. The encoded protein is CASSINPGNTEAFF.